This T cell receptor (beta chain) is from a study of STAT3 mutations in large granular lymphocyte leukemia. Study findings and constraints: In T-cell large granular lymphocyte leukemia, about half of patients showed multiple immunodominant subclonotypes. Clonal expansion was inferred from other time points because no sample existed at each clone's first appearance.

As to this clone: Its target is unknown.

This CDR3 contains 13 residues. Trimming cost V 1 base and J 9 bases, with 13 bases left between them. Germline CDR1 KGHSH, CDR2 LQKENI. Approximately 40,000 productive templates were obtained per sample on average. Only in-frame clones appear in the TCRdb table, and some are missing; sequencing was by immunoSEQ multiplex PCR. The sample contains about 15,000 clones, roughly 91% of which appear only once. Specimen: peripheral blood mononuclear cells. The receptor comes from a woman aged 50 to 60 with T-cell large granular lymphocyte leukemia. Some clones in this sample may be carry-over from other donors' samples. This sequence joins TRBV18 and TRBJ2-7; D might be TRBD1 (6 bases). CDR3 region: CASSPRTASGQYF. In DNA form, the CDR3 reads TGTGCCAGCTCACCACGGACAGCCTCTGGGCAGTACTTC.